This record looks at one T cell receptor beta chain sequence and its context. CDR1 is SNHLY and CDR2 is FYNNEI in the germline V gene. The V and J ends lost 5 bases and 9 bases, in that order; junction bases with no gene match: 13. The CDR3 loop spans 15 amino acids. Libraries were prepared by immunoSEQ multiplex PCR; TCRdb keeps only in-frame clonotypes and omits some of them. The data show 20,000 or so clones, about four fifths seen once. This specimen belongs to a study of STAT5B mutations in CD4+ large granular lymphocyte leukemia. This clonotype was obtained from a human donor in good health. V usage is TRBV2 and J usage is TRBJ1-5, with 7 positions matching TRBD1. Source material: CD4+ T cells from blood buffy coats. In DNA form, the CDR3 reads TGTGCCAGCAGTCGCTACCCAGGGGGGATCGCGCCCCAGCATTTT. Its protein product is CASSRYPGGIAPQHF.